Each of the 30 T cell receptor beta chains below was sequenced from the same sample in a study of control samples from healthy donors and cancer patients. Repertoires were generated with immunoSEQ multiplex PCR, while TCRdb's copy carries only in-frame clones and drops some. The table lists about 140,000 clones, around 90% of them singletons. Sequencing was performed on blood. These receptors were collected from a man under 40 in good health.

The rearrangement uses TRBV7-9 and TRBJ2-3; D is unresolved. Germline V gene data show CDR1 as SEHNR and CDR2 as FQNEAQ (reference sequence). The CDR3 totals 14 residues. V lost 2 bases and J 1 base, leaving 7 bases between the germline ends. The CDR3 DNA follows: TGTGCCAGCAGCTTAAACACGGGCACAGATACGCAGTATTTT. Translation: CASSLNTGTDTQYF.

This chain uses TRBV7-9 with TRBJ1-1, with unresolved D. Germline V gene lookup returns CDR1 SEHNR and CDR2 FQNEAQ (reference sequence). This CDR3 is built from 13 residues. V lost 2 bases, J lost 3 bases, and 7 bases lay in between. CDR3 protein: CASSLTPDTEAFF. The CDR3 DNA is TGTGCCAGCAGCTTAACCCCGGACACTGAAGCTTTCTTT.

The V gene is TRBV7-9, the J gene TRBJ1-5; TRBD1 might be the D (6 bases). CDR1 SEHNR and CDR2 FQNEAQ come from the germline V gene (reference sequence). V gave up 3 bases and J gave up 5 bases, with 8 bases separating them. The length of the CDR3 is 13 residues. The CDR3 DNA reads as TGTGCCAGCAGCTTGAAGGGGGATCAGCCCCAGCATTTT. Translation: CASSLKGDQPQHF.

The chain recombines TRBV25-1 with TRBJ2-7; 8 bases agree with TRBD2. The CDR3 length is 15 residues. The V gene's germline CDR1 is MGHDK and CDR2 SYGVNS. The V and J ends lost 7 bases and 1 base, in that order; junction bases with no gene match: 9. CDR3 in DNA: TGTGCCAGCAATCCCAGCGGGAGAAAGTCCTACGAGCAGTACTTC. Protein product: CASNPSGRKSYEQYF.

The CDR3: CASSSGLAGFGSGELFF. CDR3 coding DNA: TGTGCCAGCAGTTCGGGACTAGCGGGATTTGGATCCGGGGAGCTGTTTTTT. This chain connects TRBV27 to TRBJ2-2; 13 bases align to TRBD2. The length of the CDR3 is 17 residues. The V gene end was trimmed by 4 bases and the J gene end by 6 bases; junction bases not matched to a gene: 8. CDR1 is MNHEY, CDR2 SMNVEV, per germline (reference sequence).

The chain combines TRBV6-6 with TRBJ1-3, with TRBD1 as a possible D gene (5 bases). The germline V gene has CDR1 MNHNY and CDR2 SVGAGI (reference sequence). The V end lost 6 bases, the J end lost 0 bases, and 15 bases lay between the germline ends. CDR3 size: 16 residues. The chain's CDR3 is CASRLLGTSSGNTIYF. The CDR3 nucleotides are TGTGCCAGCAGGTTACTAGGGACTAGCTCTGGAAACACCATATATTTT.

J is TRBJ2-1 and V is TRBV9; 11 nucleotides agree with TRBD2. Germline CDR1 and CDR2: SGDLS and YYNGEE. V dropped 3 bases and J dropped 5; count of bases not matched to a gene: 7. This CDR3 comprises 16 residues. CDR3 in DNA: TGTGCCAGCAGCGAGTATAGCGGGAGGGGCGACAATGAGCAGTTCTTC. This encodes CASSEYSGRGDNEQFF.

This chain joins TRBV4-1 and TRBJ1-1; a possible D gene is TRBD1 (6 bases). CDR1 is MGHRA, CDR2 YSYEKL, per germline. This CDR3 has 18 residues. Trimming removed 4 bases at V and 2 bases at J, with 23 bases between. DNA for the CDR3: TGCGCCAGCAGCCTAAACTCCCCAGGGGACGAGATAAACACTGAAGCTTTCTTT. Translated: CASSLNSPGDEINTEAFF.

This rearrangement joins TRBV5-4 to TRBJ1-5; the D gene is possibly TRBD1 (6 bases). Trimming stripped 2 bases from V and 2 bases from J, with 11 bases between. CDR1 is SGHNT and CDR2 is YYREEE in the germline V gene (reference sequence). The CDR3 contains 15 residues. Written as DNA, the CDR3 is TGTGCCAGCAGCTTAGGGGGGCGAGGCAATCAGCCCCAGCATTTT. Protein sequence: CASSLGGRGNQPQHF.

The rearrangement uses TRBV6-5 and TRBJ1-1; D is unresolved. Germline lookup yields CDR1 MNHEY and CDR2 SVGAGI. This CDR3 comprises 14 residues. Trimming removed 0 bases from V and 0 bases from J, with 5 bases in between. CDR3 in DNA: TGTGCCAGCAGTTACTCGAGGCTGAACACTGAAGCTTTCTTT. It encodes CASSYSRLNTEAFF.

The rearrangement joins TRBV19 to TRBJ2-1; 10 nucleotides align to TRBD2. Germline CDR1 is LNHDA and CDR2 is SQIVND (reference sequence). CDR3 length: 17 residues. V shed 6 bases and J 7 bases; nucleotides not matched to a gene: 15. CDR3: CASRRAYGSGRSNEQFF. The CDR3 nucleotides read TGTGCCAGTAGGAGAGCCTATGGTAGCGGGAGGTCGAATGAGCAGTTCTTC.

The CDR3 coding sequence is TGTGCCAGCAGCAAAGAAGGAGGCGGTTCTAGCGGGAGCGGGAATGAGCAGTTCTTC. This encodes CASSKEGGGSSGSGNEQFF. This chain connects TRBV21-1 to TRBJ2-1; the D call in the table, TRBD2, was not verified against the DNA. TRBV21-1 is a listed pseudogene. This CDR3 region has 19 residues.

The V call is TRBV28, the J call TRBJ1-1; no clear D. V shed 6 bases and J shed 1 base, with 12 bases lying between them. Germline V lookup: CDR1 MDHEN, CDR2 SYDVKM. The CDR3 length is 14 residues. The CDR3 sequence is CASSTNAWNTEAFF. CDR3 nucleotides: TGTGCCAGCAGCACTAATGCGTGGAACACTGAAGCTTTCTTT.

V is TRBV3-1 (or the pseudogene TRBV3-2) and J is TRBJ2-7, with 8 bases lining up with TRBD1. CDR1 and CDR2 (germline): LGHDT, YNNKEL (reference sequence). The CDR3 has 14 amino acids. V lost 8 bases and J lost 6; bases outside the gene matches: 12. The CDR3 loop reads CASALWDRKSEQYF. In DNA, the CDR3 is TGTGCCAGCGCTCTATGGGACAGGAAGAGCGAGCAGTACTTC.

J is TRBJ1-5 and V is TRBV28; D is undetermined. Germline V lookup: CDR1 MDHEN, CDR2 SYDVKM. The V and J ends lost 8 bases and 9 bases respectively, with 20 bases between them. The CDR3 runs 14 residues. The CDR3 nucleotides read TGTGCCAGCCGATCCACGGCCCTAAGTAGGCCCCAGCATTTT. It codes for CASRSTALSRPQHF. Full variable domain (outside the CDR3, taken from reference TRBV28 and TRBJ1-5): DVKVTQSSRYLVKRTGEKVFLECVQDMDHENMFWYRQDPGLGLRLIYFSYDVKMKEKGDIPEGYSVSREKKERFSLILESASTNQTSMYLCASRSTALSRPQHFGDGTRLSIL.

V and J are TRBV3-1 (or the pseudogene TRBV3-2) and TRBJ2-2, with D perhaps being TRBD1 or TRBD2 (5 bases each). The CDR3 is made up of 13 amino acids. V lost 4 bases to trimming and J lost 6 bases, with 9 bases between them. Looked up from germline, CDR1 is LGHDT and CDR2 is YNNKEL (reference sequence). CDR3 DNA: TGTGCCAGCAGCCGGGGGTTTTCCGGGGAGCTGTTTTTT. This translates into CASSRGFSGELFF.

The chain uses TRBV28 and TRBJ1-5; D is perhaps TRBD1 (6 bases). The V gene's germline CDR1 is MDHEN and CDR2 SYDVKM. The CDR3 spans 17 residues. Trimming removed 7 bases at V and 0 bases at J, with 19 bases between. The CDR3 sequence is CASNFLGAILSNQPQHF. CDR3 DNA: TGTGCCAGCAACTTCCTGGGGGCGATTCTTAGCAATCAGCCCCAGCATTTT.

The V call is TRBV28, the J call TRBJ1-1; D call uncertain. V was cut by 6 bases and J by 8 bases, with 13 bases left in between. The CDR3 length is 12 residues. Germline lookup yields CDR1 MDHEN and CDR2 SYDVKM. The CDR3 region is CASSSTSREAFF. The CDR3 nucleotides are TGTGCCAGCAGCTCGACCTCTAGAGAAGCTTTCTTT.

The chain carries TRBV12-3 or TRBV12-4 and TRBJ1-6; D unresolved. V lost 6 bases and J 10 bases, leaving 7 bases between the germline ends. The CDR3 totals 11 residues. The CDR3 nucleotides are TGTGCCAGCAGGCTAAACTCACCCCTCCACTTT. Its translation is CASRLNSPLHF.

J is TRBJ2-7 and V is TRBV11-2; 9 bases fit TRBD2. Germline loops: CDR1 SGHAT, CDR2 FQNNGV. V trimming: 1 base; J trimming: 0 bases; junction bases outside the gene matches: 7. The CDR3 is 17 amino acids. CDR3 loop: CASSLGSAGGFSYEQYF. The CDR3 DNA follows: TGTGCCAGCAGCTTAGGGTCGGCGGGAGGGTTCTCCTACGAGCAGTACTTC.

This clone was observed once. The V call is TRBV5-1, the J call TRBJ2-3, with D tentatively TRBD2 (5 bases). The ends were cut back, 0 bases at V and 2 bases at J, with 13 bases in the middle. In germline, CDR1 is SGHRS, CDR2 YFSETQ. The CDR3 totals 16 residues. The CDR3 loop is CASSLVVAPVTDTQYF. CDR3 DNA: TGCGCCAGCAGCTTGGTGGTAGCGCCCGTCACAGATACGCAGTATTTT.

This clone was detected a few times. The chain carries TRBV30 and TRBJ1-1; possible D gene TRBD1, 6 bases. Trimming pared 8 bases from V and 5 bases from J, leaving 18 bases between. CDR1 is GTSNPN and CDR2 is SVGIG in the germline V gene (reference sequence). The CDR3 sequence is 13 residues long. The CDR3 loop is CAGWGLGLTEAFF. CDR3 nucleotide sequence: TGTGCCGGGTGGGGGCTGGGGTTGACTGAAGCTTTCTTT.

The rearrangement joins TRBV19 to TRBJ1-5; D unclear. Trimming pared 0 bases from V and 4 bases from J, leaving 7 bases between. Germline CDR1 LNHDA, CDR2 SQIVND (reference sequence). This CDR3 region has 14 residues. CDR3 sequence (DNA): TGTGCCAGTAGTATAGATCTGGGGAATCAGCCCCAGCATTTT. Protein: CASSIDLGNQPQHF.

This clone was seen a single time. The chain couples TRBV3-1 (or the pseudogene TRBV3-2) to TRBJ1-1; 7 nucleotides match TRBD1. Trimming cost V 1 base and J 4 bases; bases outside gene matches: 9. This CDR3 contains 16 residues. Germline CDR1 is LGHDT and CDR2 is YNNKEL (reference sequence). CDR3 loop: CASSQGTPTGVTEAFF. CDR3 DNA sequence: TGTGCCAGCAGCCAAGGAACACCTACAGGGGTCACTGAAGCTTTCTTT.

A single count supports this clone. The rearrangement joins TRBV9 to TRBJ1-1, with a weak D call TRBD1 (5 bases). From germline, CDR1 is SGDLS and CDR2 YYNGEE. The V end was cut by 3 bases, the J end by 1 base, with 7 bases between. This CDR3 region has 13 residues. The CDR3 reads CASSGGANTEAFF. CDR3 nucleotide sequence: TGTGCCAGCAGCGGAGGGGCGAACACTGAAGCTTTCTTT.

The chain recombines TRBV27 with TRBJ2-6; tentatively, D is TRBD2 (5 bases). The CDR3 sequence is 15 residues long. Germline CDR1 and CDR2: MNHEY and SMNVEV (reference sequence). The V end lost 3 bases, the J end lost 4 bases, and 10 bases lay between the germline ends. The CDR3 loop reads CASSFGRAGANVLTF. CDR3 nucleotides: TGTGCCAGCAGTTTCGGGCGGGCCGGGGCCAACGTCCTGACTTTC.

The chain joins TRBV30 to TRBJ1-2; D unclear. The CDR3 has 12 residues. The V gene lost 4 bases and the J gene lost 0 bases, with 6 bases spanning the gap. From germline, CDR1 is GTSNPN and CDR2 SVGIG (reference sequence). The CDR3 reads CAWKDPNYGYTF. The CDR3 nucleotides are TGTGCCTGGAAAGACCCTAACTATGGCTACACCTTC.

The chain uses TRBV4-1 and TRBJ1-2, with 10 bases fitting TRBD1. Losses at the gene ends were 3 bases for V and 3 bases for J; bases not matched to a gene: 7. This CDR3 comprises 16 residues. CDR1 and CDR2 (germline): MGHRA, YSYEKL. This CDR3 reads CASSHPRTGGYYGYTF. The CDR3 DNA is TGCGCCAGCAGCCACCCCAGGACAGGGGGATACTATGGCTACACCTTC.

The CDR3 loop is CASSPSLLPYEQYF. As DNA, the CDR3 is TGTGCCAGCAGTCCATCACTATTACCCTACGAGCAGTACTTC. The J gene is TRBJ2-7, the V gene TRBV28, with unresolved D. V was cut by 5 bases and J by 2 bases, with 13 bases left in between. Germline CDR1 and CDR2: MDHEN and SYDVKM. The CDR3 sequence is 14 residues long.

This chain joins TRBV7-9 and TRBJ2-1; D is uncertain. Trimming stripped 5 bases from V and 5 bases from J, with 16 bases between. CDR1 and CDR2 (germline): SEHNR, FQNEAQ (reference sequence). The CDR3 loop spans 15 amino acids. Here the CDR3 DNA reads TGTGCCAGCAGCACCCAAGGGAACATTAACAATGAGCAGTTCTTC. Amino acid sequence: CASSTQGNINNEQFF.